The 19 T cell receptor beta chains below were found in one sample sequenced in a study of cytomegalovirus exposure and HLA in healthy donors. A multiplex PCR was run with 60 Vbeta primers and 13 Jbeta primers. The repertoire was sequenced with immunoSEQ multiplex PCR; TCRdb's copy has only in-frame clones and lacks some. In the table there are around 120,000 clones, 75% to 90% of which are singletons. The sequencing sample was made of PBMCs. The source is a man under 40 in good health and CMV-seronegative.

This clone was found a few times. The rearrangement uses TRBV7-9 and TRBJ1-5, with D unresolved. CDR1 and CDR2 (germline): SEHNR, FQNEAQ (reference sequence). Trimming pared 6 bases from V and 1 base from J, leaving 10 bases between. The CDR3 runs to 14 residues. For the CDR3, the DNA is TGTGCCAGCAGTGAAAGCTTAAGCAATCAGCCCCAGCATTTT. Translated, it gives CASSESLSNQPQHF.

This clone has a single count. CDR3 nucleotide sequence: TGTGCCAGCAGAGAACAGGGGACAATTTCTGGGGCCAACGTCCTGACTTTC. This codes for CASREQGTISGANVLTF. V gene TRBV28 combines with J gene TRBJ2-6, with 7 bases aligning to TRBD1. This CDR3 has 17 amino acids. The ends lost 6 bases at V and 1 base at J; junction bases unmatched: 9. Germline loops: CDR1 MDHEN, CDR2 SYDVKM.

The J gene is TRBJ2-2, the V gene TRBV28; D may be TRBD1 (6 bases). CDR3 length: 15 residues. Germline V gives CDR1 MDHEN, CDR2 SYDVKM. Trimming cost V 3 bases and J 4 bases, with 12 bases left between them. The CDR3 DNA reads TGTGCCAGCAGTTTCCAGGGGTCGGGCACCGGGGAGCTGTTTTTT. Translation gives CASSFQGSGTGELFF.

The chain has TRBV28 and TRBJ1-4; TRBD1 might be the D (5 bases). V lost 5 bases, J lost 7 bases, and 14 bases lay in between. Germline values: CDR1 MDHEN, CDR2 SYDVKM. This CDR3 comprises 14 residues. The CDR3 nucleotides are TGTGCCAGCAGTGCGCCAGGGATCGGTGAAAAACTGTTTTTT. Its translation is CASSAPGIGEKLFF. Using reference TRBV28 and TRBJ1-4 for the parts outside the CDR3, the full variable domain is DVKVTQSSRYLVKRTGEKVFLECVQDMDHENMFWYRQDPGLGLRLIYFSYDVKMKEKGDIPEGYSVSREKKERFSLILESASTNQTSMYLCASSAPGIGEKLFFGSGTQLSVL.

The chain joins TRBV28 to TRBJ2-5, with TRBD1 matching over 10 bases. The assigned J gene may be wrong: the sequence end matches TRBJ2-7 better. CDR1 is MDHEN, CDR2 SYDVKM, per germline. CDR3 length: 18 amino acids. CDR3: CASSFPSPGQGISYEQYF. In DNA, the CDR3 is TGTGCCAGCAGTTTCCCATCCCCGGGACAGGGGATCTCCTACGAGCAGTACTTC.

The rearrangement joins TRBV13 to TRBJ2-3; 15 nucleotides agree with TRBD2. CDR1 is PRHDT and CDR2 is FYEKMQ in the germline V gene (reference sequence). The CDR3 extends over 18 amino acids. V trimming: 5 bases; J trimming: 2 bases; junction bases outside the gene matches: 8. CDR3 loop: CASSGGLAGGQVTDTQYF. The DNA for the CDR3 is TGTGCCAGCAGCGGAGGACTAGCGGGAGGGCAGGTCACAGATACGCAGTATTTT. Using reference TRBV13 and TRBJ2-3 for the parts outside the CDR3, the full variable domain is AAGVIQSPRHLIKEKRETATLKCYPIPRHDTVYWYQQGPGQDPQFLISFYEKMQSDKGSIPDRFSAQQFSDYHSELNMSSLELGDSALYFCASSGGLAGGQVTDTQYFGPGTRLTVL.

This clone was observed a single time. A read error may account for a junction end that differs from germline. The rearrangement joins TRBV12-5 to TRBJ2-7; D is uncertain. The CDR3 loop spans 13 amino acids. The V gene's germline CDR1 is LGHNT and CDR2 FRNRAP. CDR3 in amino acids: CVSGKIPLYEQYF. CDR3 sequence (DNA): TGTGTTAGTGGAAAAATTCCATTGTACGAGCAGTACTTC. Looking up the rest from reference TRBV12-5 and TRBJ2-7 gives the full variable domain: DARVTQTPRHKVTEMGQEVTMRCQPILGHNTVFWYRQTMMQGLELLAYFRNRAPLDDSGMPKDRFSAEMPDATLATLKIQPSEPRDSAVYFCVSGKIPLYEQYFGPGTRLTVT.

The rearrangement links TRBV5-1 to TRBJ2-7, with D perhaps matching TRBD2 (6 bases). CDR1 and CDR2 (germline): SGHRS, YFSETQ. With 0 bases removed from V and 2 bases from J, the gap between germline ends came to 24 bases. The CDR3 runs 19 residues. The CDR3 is CASSLGAPGLVSGTYEQYF. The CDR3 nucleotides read TGCGCCAGCAGCTTGGGGGCCCCTGGGCTGGTTAGCGGTACCTACGAGCAGTACTTC.

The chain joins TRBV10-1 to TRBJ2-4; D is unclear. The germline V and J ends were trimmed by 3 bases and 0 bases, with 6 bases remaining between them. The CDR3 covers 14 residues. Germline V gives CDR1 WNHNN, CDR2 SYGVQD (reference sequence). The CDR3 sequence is CASSETGAKNIQYF. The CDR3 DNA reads TGCGCCAGCAGTGAAACGGGAGCCAAAAACATTCAGTACTTC.

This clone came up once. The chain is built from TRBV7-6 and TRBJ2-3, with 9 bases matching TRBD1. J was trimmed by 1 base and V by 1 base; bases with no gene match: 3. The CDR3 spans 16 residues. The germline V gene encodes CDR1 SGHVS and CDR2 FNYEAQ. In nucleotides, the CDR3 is TGTGCCAGCAGCTTAGTCAGGGACAGGGGCACAGATACGCAGTATTTT. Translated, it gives CASSLVRDRGTDTQYF. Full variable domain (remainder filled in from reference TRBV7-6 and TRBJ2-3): GAGVSQSPRYKVTKRGQDVALRCDPISGHVSLYWYRQALGQGPEFLTYFNYEAQQDKSGLPNDRFSAERPEGSISTLTIQRTEQRDSAMYRCASSLVRDRGTDTQYFGPGTRLTVL.

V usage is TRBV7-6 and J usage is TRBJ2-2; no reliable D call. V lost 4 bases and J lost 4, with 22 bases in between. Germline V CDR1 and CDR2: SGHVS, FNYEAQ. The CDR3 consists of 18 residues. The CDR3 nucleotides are TGTGCCAGCAGCTCCTATCTTGACGCGCGGAAAATCACCGGGGAGCTGTTTTTT. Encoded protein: CASSSYLDARKITGELFF.

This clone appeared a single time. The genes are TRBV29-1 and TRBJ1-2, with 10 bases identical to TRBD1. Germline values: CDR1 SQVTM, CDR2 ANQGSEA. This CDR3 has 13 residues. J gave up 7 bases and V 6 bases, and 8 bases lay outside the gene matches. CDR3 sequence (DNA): TGCAGCGTGAAAAAGACAGGGGGCCTTGGCTACACCTTC. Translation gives CSVKKTGGLGYTF.

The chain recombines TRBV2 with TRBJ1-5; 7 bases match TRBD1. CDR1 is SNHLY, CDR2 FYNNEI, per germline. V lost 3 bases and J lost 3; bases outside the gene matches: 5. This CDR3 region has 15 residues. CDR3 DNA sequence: TGTGCCAGCAGTGAGGACAGGCGTTACAATCAGCCCCAGCATTTT. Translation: CASSEDRRYNQPQHF. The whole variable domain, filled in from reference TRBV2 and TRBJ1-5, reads EPEVTQTPSHQVTQMGQEVILRCVPISNHLYFYWYRQILGQKVEFLVSFYNNEISEKSEIFDDQFSVERPDGSNFTLKIRSTKLEDSAMYFCASSEDRRYNQPQHFGDGTRLSIL.

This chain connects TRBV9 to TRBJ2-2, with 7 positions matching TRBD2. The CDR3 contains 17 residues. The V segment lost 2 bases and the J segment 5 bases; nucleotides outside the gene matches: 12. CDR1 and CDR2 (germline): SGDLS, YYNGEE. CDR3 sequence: CASSVPSTSTITGELFF. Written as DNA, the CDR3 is TGTGCCAGCAGCGTCCCGTCGACTAGCACGATAACCGGGGAGCTGTTTTTT.

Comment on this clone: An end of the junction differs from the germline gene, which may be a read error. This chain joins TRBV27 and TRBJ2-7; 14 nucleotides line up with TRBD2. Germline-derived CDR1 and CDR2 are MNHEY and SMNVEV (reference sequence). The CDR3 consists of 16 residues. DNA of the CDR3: TGTGCCAGCAGTCCGGATTGGACTAGCGGGAGGTACGAGCGGTACTTC. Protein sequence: CASSPDWTSGRYERYF.

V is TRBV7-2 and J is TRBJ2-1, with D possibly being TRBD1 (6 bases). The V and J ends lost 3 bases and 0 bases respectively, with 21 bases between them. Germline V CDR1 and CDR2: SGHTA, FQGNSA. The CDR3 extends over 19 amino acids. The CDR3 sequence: CASSLPQGKSLRSYNEQFF. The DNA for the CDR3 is TGTGCCAGCAGCTTGCCACAGGGAAAAAGTTTGCGCTCCTACAATGAGCAGTTCTTC. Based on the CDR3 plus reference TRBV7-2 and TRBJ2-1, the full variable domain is GAGVSQSPSNKVTEKGKDVELRCDPISGHTALYWYRQSLGQGLEFLIYFQGNSAPDKSGLPSDRFSAERTGGSVSTLTIQRTQQEDSAVYLCASSLPQGKSLRSYNEQFFGPGTRLTVL.

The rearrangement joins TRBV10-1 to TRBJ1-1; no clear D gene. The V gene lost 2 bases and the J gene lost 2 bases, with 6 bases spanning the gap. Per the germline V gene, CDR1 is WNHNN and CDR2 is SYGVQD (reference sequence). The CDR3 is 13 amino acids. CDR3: CASSEGRNTEAFF. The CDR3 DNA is TGCGCCAGCAGTGAGGGCAGAAACACTGAAGCTTTCTTT.

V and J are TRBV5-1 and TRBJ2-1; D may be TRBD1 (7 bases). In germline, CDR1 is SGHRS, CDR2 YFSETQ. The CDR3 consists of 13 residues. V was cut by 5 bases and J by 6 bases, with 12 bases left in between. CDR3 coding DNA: TGCGCCAGCAGGGAGGGACAGTCCAATGAGCAGTTCTTC. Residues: CASREGQSNEQFF.

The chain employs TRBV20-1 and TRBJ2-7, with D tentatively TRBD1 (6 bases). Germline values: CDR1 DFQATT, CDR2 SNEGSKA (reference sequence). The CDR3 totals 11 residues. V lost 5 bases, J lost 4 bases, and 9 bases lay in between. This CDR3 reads CSAQQGYEQYF. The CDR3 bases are TGCAGTGCTCAACAGGGTTACGAGCAGTACTTC.